This TCR beta chain was observed in a study of naive and memory T cell subsets (dated by TCRdb to about 2017). Looking at the study overall: The study applied an open-source, UMI-based TCR alpha and beta sequencing pipeline to sorted naive and memory peripheral blood T cell subsets. IgG serology results and the functional CMV T cell responses were in complete agreement. RNA was DNase-treated and reverse transcribed with TCR constant-region primers, mostly using SuperScript III. What the authors observed across the whole study: A power law was followed by TCR abundance, with an exponent that differed between naive and memory subsets but was consistent across the three individuals. Single alpha or beta chain sequences, rather than paired alpha/beta receptors, were used to define clonotypes. RNA-based TCR counts may be affected by expression changes linked to T cell activation and differentiation. The repertoire findings for the naive and memory subsets could not be validated against a ground truth because none was available. In both CD4 and CD8 cells, a rise in Gini index and a fall in Shannon and inverse Simpson diversity were observed from naive through CM, EM and EMRA. After error correction, only a single occurrence was seen for over 95% of naive TCR sequences, so much steeper abundance distributions were produced than in memory subsets. A few larger clonotypes were present in naive repertoires, especially CD8 naive repertoires, and these clonotypes were possibly memory cells re-expressing CD45RA.

Library generation was performed with UMI-ligation and nested PCR. The beta constant-region primer was an equimolar mix of two oligonucleotides covering both TRBC1 and TRBC2. Four rounds of PCR, combining the SP2 primer with nested alpha and beta constant-region primers, were used to amplify the ligated cDNA. A single-stranded oligonucleotide containing the SP2 primer and a 12-nucleotide UMI was joined to the 3' end of the cDNA by T4 RNA ligase 1. The ligation reaction was incubated at 16°C for roughly 18-24 hours. PCR2 was typically performed as a SYBR Green qPCR and was stopped at a predetermined threshold so that over-amplification was prevented. Apart from the first purification, every purification step used Agencourt AMPure XP magnetic beads. Libraries were quantified by Qubit and checked on a TapeStation, with a main peak expected near 650 bp. The pooled libraries were sequenced on an Illumina MiSeq using v2 2x251 paired-end kits, which usually yielded roughly 0.85-2.1 million reads per sample. Each sample library was pooled at approximately 3.7 nM, and roughly 4.5-7% PhiX was included to improve cluster recognition. Per the authors' processing: V and J genes were assigned to Demultiplexor-processed FASTQ reads by Decombinator through tag matching, with a single base-pair mismatch being allowed. UMIs were used by Collapsinator to correct both sequencing errors and frequency errors arising from PCR heterogeneity. TCRs were translated and CDR3s were extracted from the conserved cysteine to the FGXG phenylalanine by CDR3Translator, with non-productive sequences being flagged. Gini, Shannon entropy and inverse Simpson indices were computed after subsampling the repertoires to the same number of UMI-defined TCRs. Clonotype abundance distributions were fitted to a power law by maximum likelihood within the linear range. Similar UMI counts, unique TCR numbers and clonal distributions were obtained with the pipeline and with MIGEC on one naive CD8 sample. In one analysis, naive TCRs also found in any memory subset of the same donor were removed from the naive repertoire. A set of some 7,000 CMV-associated CDR3 sequences, compiled from VDJdb and a published dataset, was used to search the repertoires. The raw public reads went through TCRdb reprocessing: fastp at Q25, MiXCR clone calling, in-frame beta chains kept. Each CDR3 protein appears once, grouped with its most common genes and DNA. TCRdb, rather than the study authors, made the V and J calls. The sample records tens of thousands of distinct CDR3 sequences, roughly 12% of which are singletons. Around 0.13% of the sample is taken by the ten largest.

This clonotype turned up a few times. This clone's antigen is unknown. Per-base quality was not reported, and no clone a single base away is much larger than it. From the second PCR step onward, the TCR alpha chain libraries and the TCR beta chain libraries were amplified separately. Donor CMV status was determined by IFNgamma production from CD4+ T cells after overnight stimulation of fresh PBMCs with CMV viral lysate. CD4 T cells were positively selected with Miltenyi beads, followed by positive selection of CD8 T cells from the CD4-negative fraction. Cells stained for CD3, CD4, CD8, CD45RA, CD27 and a live/dead dye were sorted on a BD Aria II into four subsets by CD45RA and CD27. A few healthy volunteers provided blood, and the blood of each volunteer was split into CD4 and CD8 T cells and then into four differentiation subsets. Approximately 130 ml of peripheral blood was drawn per donor, and PBMC were isolated by Ficoll-Paque PLUS density-gradient centrifugation. After sorting, cells were lysed in RLT buffer, RNA was extracted using a Qiagen RNeasy kit, and the extracted RNA was stored at -80 degrees C.

For this chain, trimming is 4 bases at the V end and 7 bases at the J end, and the number of junction bases without a gene match is 5. Spanning cysteine to phenylalanine, the CDR3 consists of 16 amino acids. Of the read, only the CDR3 DNA is kept; its 48 bases are in frame from base 1. Sequencing was done on a sample of naive CD4+ T cells from blood. The sample's cell subset or site label is to be understood as: naive T cells, CD45RA high CD27+. This receptor was identified in a human donor in good health. The V and J genes are TRBV12-3 or TRBV12-4 and TRBJ2-2, and TRBD2 aligns with 14 junction nucleotides. CDR3 region: CASSSTSGGAVGELFF. Here is the DNA: TGTGCCAGCAGTTCGACTAGCGGGGGGGCAGTCGGGGAGCTGTTTTTT.